The T cell receptor (beta chain) under discussion was sequenced for a study of cytotoxic CD8 clonotypes in ibrutinib-treated CLL. Study details: Patients attained 25 or so partial and 2 complete responses; at median about 74 months, around 15 remained remitted while approximately 12 progressed. The study recorded mean values of about 260,000 productive templates and 94,082 productive rearrangements per sample. Overall study findings and caveats: Clonality went up at ibrutinib response and then declined back toward baseline at progression. Progressing and sustained-remission patients had different sampling times.

This clone has a handful of counts. Its antigen is still unknown. The same CDR3 is also encoded by other DNA sequences in this sample. Profiling relied on immunoSEQ multiplex PCR, and the TCRdb table lists in-frame clones only, not all of them. Here the sample spans some 200,000 clones, more than 75% being singletons. CDR3 length equals 13 residues. Germline CDR1 and CDR2: LNHDA and SQIVND (reference sequence). V gave up 4 bases and J gave up 6 bases, with 13 bases separating them. The rearrangement links TRBV19 to TRBJ2-7; D is ambiguous. This receptor was identified in a human donor with chronic lymphocytic leukemia. The input for sequencing was PBMCs, taken after 12 months of ibrutinib treatment. This CDR3 is CASSKRALGEQYF. The CDR3 DNA follows: TGTGCCAGTAGTAAAAGGGCCCTGGGCGAGCAGTACTTC.